This TCR beta chain came from a study of control samples from healthy donors and cancer patients. The ends were cut back, 6 bases at V and 7 bases at J, with 16 bases in the middle. The CDR3 sequence is 13 residues long. TCRdb's copy holds only in-frame clones and misses some; the assay was immunoSEQ multiplex PCR. Among around 200,000 clones listed, roughly 91% were seen once. Sequenced input: blood. This clonotype was sampled from a man aged 18 to 29 in good health. The rearrangement uses TRBV12-3 or TRBV12-4 and TRBJ2-7; D may correspond to TRBD1 or TRBD2 (5 bases each). In DNA, the CDR3 is TGTGCCAGCAGGAGGGGCAGGACGGGGGAGCAGTACTTC. It translates to CASRRGRTGEQYF.